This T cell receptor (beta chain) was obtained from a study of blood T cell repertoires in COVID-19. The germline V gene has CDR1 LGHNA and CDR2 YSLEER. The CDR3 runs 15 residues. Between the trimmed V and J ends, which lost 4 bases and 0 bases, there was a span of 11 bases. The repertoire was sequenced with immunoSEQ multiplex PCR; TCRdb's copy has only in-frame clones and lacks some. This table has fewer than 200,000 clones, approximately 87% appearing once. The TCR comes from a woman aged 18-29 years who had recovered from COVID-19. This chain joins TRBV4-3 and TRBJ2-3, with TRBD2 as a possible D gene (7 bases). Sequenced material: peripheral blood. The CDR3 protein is CASSRRGGSTDTQYF. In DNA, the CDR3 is TGCGCCAGCAGCCGTAGGGGGGGGAGCACAGATACGCAGTATTTT.